This entry concerns a single T cell receptor beta chain. Antigen unknown. Arm-PCR of CDR3 regions and iRepertoire HTBI primers were the basis on which TCR beta libraries were built. TCRdb processed the multiplex PCR reads anew with MiXCR; each CDR3 protein has one entry. The top ten hold 23% of the sample, which has 350,000 to 500,000 distinct CDR3 sequences, 16% seen once. The data derive from a study of regulatory T cells in long-lasting Graves disease. General study results and limits: TRBV28 was favored in persistent disease, as were TRBJ1-2 and TRBJ2-5.

The sample's time point: newly diagnosed GD, antithyroid drugs for less than 3 months. Scientists built the TCR library using RNA that was extracted from PBMCs. Staff took roughly 9 milliliters of peripheral blood and put it into EDTA tubes. Looked up from germline, CDR1 is MGHRA and CDR2 is YSYEKL. The V end was cut by 1 base, the J end by 1 base, with 7 bases between. This CDR3 is built from 14 residues. The sample also formed part of further work on T cells in Graves' hyperthyroidism and ophthalmopathy. That investigation notes: Newly diagnosed hyperthyroidism patients aged 18 to 65 years had disease lasting under 2 months. Those patients with uncontrolled infection, other autoimmune disease, pregnancy or lactation were excluded.

The sequence derives from a woman aged 18-29 years with Graves disease. J is TRBJ2-5 and V is TRBV4-1; D gene uncertain. The input for sequencing was peripheral blood mononuclear cells (PBMCs), taken at new diagnosis, from a patient treated with antithyroid drugs. CDR3 sequence (DNA): TGCGCCAGCAGCCAAGTAAAACCCCAAGAGACCCAGTACTTC. It codes for CASSQVKPQETQYF.